The text below deals with one T cell receptor beta chain. This clone was seen only once. Which antigen it targets is not known. No much larger clone is present one base from it, and per-base qualities are unavailable. Each PCR received spiked-in synthetic TCR analog templates so that absolute template abundance could be estimated from read counts. TCRbeta CDR3 regions were amplified from genomic DNA with bias-controlled V and J gene primers using the immunoSEQ assay. Sequencing of rearranged TCRbeta segments was performed at approximately 20X coverage. Per the original workflow: Sequencing errors were corrected by clustering, and CDR3s were annotated against IMGT so that V, D and J genes could be assigned. Downstream analyses used only productive TCRbeta rearrangements, leaving out any out-of-frame or stop-codon sequences. Clonality was calculated as one minus the Shannon entropy normalized by the log of the number of unique productive sequences. Clones differing between time points or between blood and tumor were identified by Fisher's exact test with Benjamini-Hochberg correction at adjusted p below 0.01. TCRdb obtained this table from immuneACCESS and retained in-frame rearrangements with V and J assigned. These tables miss some clones; where compared with another copy, unresolved V genes account for less than half of the shortfall, and the remainder is unexplained. Clone size and the V and J calls come from that table; the DNA yielded D and trimming. The sample table shows some 80,000 clones, and 87% are seen once. 5% to 7% of the sample goes to the ten largest clones.

The cohort included under 35 patients with locally advanced or metastatic urothelial carcinoma who were treated at Memorial Sloan Kettering on a trial protocol. Peripheral blood mononuclear cells were collected pretreatment and during treatment, with between 1 and 8 total time points per patient. The Qiagen DNeasy Blood extraction kit was used to purify genomic DNA from total PBMCs and from tumor samples. PBMCs were collected pretreatment and during treatment, and were isolated and stored as previously described. These data originate in a study of PD-L1 blockade in urothelial cancer (dated by TCRdb to the late 2010s). About the full investigation: All patients started therapy in the mid-2010s and received atezolizumab 1,200 mg intravenously every 3 weeks. Durable clinical benefit was achieved by nine patients but not by the remaining 20. Twenty-five of 29 patients were identified as males with urothelial cancer of bladder origin, and a prior smoking history was reported by 18 of 29 patients. Pretreatment tumor samples and matched peripheral blood, collected serially before and after atezolizumab treatment, underwent TCR sequencing. Pretreatment blood TCR-seq was available for 27 to 30 patients, at least one posttreatment blood collection was obtained for some 24 patients, and tumor TCR-seq was available for some 24 patients. Blood samples were analyzed at two time points: 3 weeks after treatment start (second dose) and 6 weeks after treatment start. Progression-free survival longer than 6 months counted as durable clinical benefit, and TCR features were additionally tested against both progression-free and overall survival. An ECOG performance status of 0 or 1 was recorded for the patients, and 0 to 3 prior chemotherapy regimens had been received by the patients. Blood samples gave median yields of around 150,000 T cells and tens of thousands of unique TCRs, along with a median clonality of approximately 0.08. In the same patients who had TCR sequencing, pretreatment tumors also underwent whole exome sequencing and RNA sequencing. The study was an exploratory multi-omic analysis of somatic, immune and clinical correlates of response to PD-L1 blockade with atezolizumab in urothelial cancer.

General conclusions and limits of the study: Improved progression-free and overall survival was associated with having pretreatment peripheral blood TCR clonality below the median. Small sample size (n ≈ 28) and many exploratory analyses mean the results are intended to be hypothesis-generating. Patients with durable benefit showed greater expansion of tumor-associated TCR clones in peripheral blood 3 weeks after starting treatment (n of about 20, p = 0.022).

Via the germline V gene (reference sequence), CDR1 is GTSNPN and CDR2 SVGIG. The CDR3 starts with the cysteine, ends with the phenylalanine, and has 13 residues. CDR3 DNA is the only sequence kept; it has 39 bases, read in frame from the first base. Cut back by 2 bases and 4 bases, the V and J ends lie 11 bases apart. The chain uses TRBV30 and TRBJ1-1; TRBD1 is a possible D gene, resting on 6 matching bases. The sequence came from a woman between 70 and 85 years old with urothelial cancer. Sequenced material: PBMCs, taken around atezolizumab (anti-PD-L1) treatment. The base sequence is TGTGCCTGGAGTACAGGGTCCGGCACTGAAGCTTTCTTT. Translated, it gives CAWSTGSGTEAFF.